Below, 29 T cell receptor beta chains from the same sample are listed, as sequenced in a study of post-analysis software for immune sequencing data. Study results and limitations: Patients carried five TRBV segments more frequently than controls did, and TRBV5-6, TRBV5-1 and TRBV20-1 were among them.

Libraries were made from TCR beta cDNA, and they carried unique molecular identifiers. TCRdb passed the PCR reads through MiXCR, listing each CDR3 protein once. Of hundreds of thousands of distinct CDR3 sequences in the sample, about 40% are singletons; the top ten hold 1.5% to 2%. Their cognate antigens are unknown. Sequences were obtained from blood. These receptors were obtained from a girl between 10 and 17 years old with multiple sclerosis.

The chain combines TRBV12-3 or TRBV12-4 with TRBJ2-3; D not resolved. The V gene lost 3 bases and the J gene lost 3 bases, with 7 bases spanning the gap. The CDR3 is 13 amino acids. The CDR3 DNA reads as TGTGCCAGCAGTTTCACGCGGACAGATACGCAGTATTTT. It encodes CASSFTRTDTQYF.

The chain combines TRBV5-1 with TRBJ2-1; D unresolved. The germline CDR1 and CDR2 sequences are SGHRS and YFSETQ. This CDR3 comprises 16 residues. V was trimmed by 3 bases and J by 4 bases, leaving 17 bases between them. This chain's CDR3 is CASSSGPNEVYNEQFF. CDR3 in DNA: TGCGCCAGCAGCTCCGGACCCAACGAGGTTTACAATGAGCAGTTCTTC.

V usage is TRBV12-3 or TRBV12-4 and J usage is TRBJ1-6; D remains ambiguous. This CDR3 region has 12 residues. V was cut by 6 bases and J by 14 bases, with 14 bases left in between. The CDR3 bases are TGTGCCAGCAGCTCCCTCGGTTTAGCCCTCCACTTT. The encoded protein is CASSSLGLALHF.

The chain employs TRBV4-1 and TRBJ1-4; 7 nucleotides align to TRBD1. This CDR3 has 14 amino acids. Germline CDR1 MGHRA, CDR2 YSYEKL. Trimming at V came to 0 bases and at J to 7 bases, leaving 2 bases not matched to a gene. In nucleotides, the CDR3 is TGCGCCAGCAGCCAAGAGGGACAGTTTGAAAAACTGTTTTTT. Its translation: CASSQEGQFEKLFF.

This chain links TRBV24-1 with TRBJ2-5; 9 bases align to TRBD1. Germline V gene sequence: CDR1 KGHDR, CDR2 SFDVKD. V shed 1 base, J shed 5 bases, and the junction held 4 bases outside the gene matches. This CDR3 spans 15 amino acids. CDR3 residues: CATSDFADRGETQYF. CDR3 DNA sequence: TGTGCCACCAGTGATTTCGCAGACAGGGGGGAGACCCAGTACTTC.

This clonotype occurred a few times. V usage is TRBV4-1 and J usage is TRBJ2-5; TRBD2 is a possible D gene (5 bases). The CDR3 totals 16 residues. V was shortened by 4 bases and J by 4 bases, with 19 bases between the two germline ends. Germline CDR1 is MGHRA and CDR2 is YSYEKL. CDR3 bases: TGCGCCAGCAGCCGGGTGACCGGAGGCCCAAGAGAGACCCAGTACTTC. It is translated as CASSRVTGGPRETQYF.

This sequence joins TRBV15 and TRBJ2-3; 7 positions agree with TRBD1. V was clipped by 1 base and J by 5 bases; unmatched bases: 15. Per the germline V gene, CDR1 is LNHNV and CDR2 is YYDKDF (reference sequence). The CDR3 is 18 residues long. The CDR3 region has the DNA TGTGCCACCAGCAGAGCCCCTACGGTACAGGGGAAAGGAGATACGCAGTATTTT. Protein sequence: CATSRAPTVQGKGDTQYF. The complete variable domain, with remaining parts taken from reference TRBV15 and TRBJ2-3, reads DAMVIQNPRYQVTQFGKPVTLSCSQTLNHNVMYWYQQKSSQAPKLLFHYYDKDFNNEADTPDNFQSRRPNTSFCFLDIRSPGLGDTAMYLCATSRAPTVQGKGDTQYFGPGTRLTVL.

The CDR3 nucleotides read TGTGCCATCAGTTCCCCACTAGCGGGAACACTAGAGACCCAGTACTTC. Translated: CAISSPLAGTLETQYF. The rearrangement uses TRBV10-3 and TRBJ2-5, with 10 nucleotides matching TRBD2. Germline CDR1 is ENHRY and CDR2 is SYGVKD. This CDR3 spans 16 amino acids. The junction had 10 bases not matched to a gene; V was cut back by 5 bases and J by 4 bases.

This clonotype appeared a single time. The rearrangement links TRBV5-6 to TRBJ2-3, with a tentative D call TRBD1 (5 bases). The end of the DNA is better explained by TRBJ1-5, so the J call may be wrong. The CDR3 runs 16 residues. The germline CDR1 and CDR2 sequences are SGHDT and YYEEEE. DNA of the CDR3: TGTGCCAGCAGCTTTAAACGGACAACTAGCACAGATACGCAGCATTTT. This sequence encodes CASSFKRTTSTDTQHF.

The chain links TRBV12-3 or TRBV12-4 to TRBJ1-1; unclear D gene. The CDR3 has 16 amino acids. V was trimmed by 5 bases and J by 4 bases, leaving 20 bases between them. CDR3 bases: TGTGCCAGCAGTGGAGCCCTATTATCGAAAAGCACTGAAGCTTTCTTT. Translated: CASSGALLSKSTEAFF.

This sequence joins TRBV12-3 or TRBV12-4 and TRBJ2-3; 8 bases line up with TRBD1. The CDR3 runs 15 residues. J lost 2 bases, V lost 5 bases, and 6 bases had no gene match. The CDR3 here is CASSPRDRHTDTQYF. DNA for the CDR3: TGTGCCAGCAGTCCTCGGGACAGGCACACAGATACGCAGTATTTT.

Comments on this clonotype: A read error may explain this, as a much larger clone is one base away. The rearrangement uses TRBV7-2 and TRBJ2-5, with TRBD2 matching 15 bases. The DNA end favors TRBJ2-7, so the J call may be wrong. The germline V gene has CDR1 SGHTA and CDR2 FQGNSA. CDR3 length: 18 residues. The CDR3 region is CASSLGLAGGLAVYEQYF. In DNA form, the CDR3 reads TGTGCCAGCAGCCTAGGACTAGCGGGGGGGCTGGCTGTCTACGAGCAGTACTTC.

This clonotype occurred once. The rearrangement links TRBV5-1 to TRBJ2-7; 9 bases are shared with TRBD2. Germline loops: CDR1 SGHRS, CDR2 YFSETQ. This CDR3 spans 18 amino acids. With V trimmed by 4 bases and J by 4 bases, 18 bases remained unmatched. In DNA, the CDR3 is TGCGCCAGCAGCCCCCGAGGCGAGCGGGGGGTCCCACTATACGAGCAGTACTTC. Translating it yields CASSPRGERGVPLYEQYF.

The rearrangement links TRBV6-5 to TRBJ2-2; perhaps TRBD2 as D (7 bases). Germline V gene data show CDR1 as MNHEY and CDR2 as SVGAGI. The length of the CDR3 is 15 residues. The V gene lost 7 bases and the J gene lost 3 bases, with 15 bases spanning the gap. CDR3 DNA sequence: TGTGCCAGCATTAGGGGGGGAAGAGACACCGGGGAGCTGTTTTTT. It yields the protein CASIRGGRDTGELFF.

This sequence joins TRBV13 and TRBJ2-6; D is uncertain. The CDR3 sequence is 16 residues long. Germline CDR1 reads PRHDT; CDR2 reads FYEKMQ (reference sequence). Trimming shortened V by 3 bases and J by 2 bases, and 11 bases separated the two germline ends. CDR3 sequence reads: CASSFLVSTGANVLTF. CDR3 DNA sequence: TGTGCCAGCAGCTTTCTGGTCAGTACTGGGGCCAACGTCCTGACTTTC.

This clonotype was counted only a few times. This rearrangement joins TRBV4-1 to TRBJ2-7; 9 nucleotides line up with TRBD1. V shed 1 base, J shed 3 bases, and the junction held 4 bases outside the gene matches. The CDR3 sequence is 15 residues long. From germline, CDR1 is MGHRA and CDR2 YSYEKL. CDR3 residues: CASSQAGDRVYEQYF. The CDR3 bases are TGCGCCAGCAGCCAAGCCGGGGACAGGGTCTACGAGCAGTACTTC.

CDR3 DNA sequence: TGTGCCAGCAGCCCCTGGGGCTCCGCAAATGAGCAGTTCTTC. It yields the protein CASSPWGSANEQFF. The chain combines TRBV9 with TRBJ2-1, with a weak D call TRBD1 (5 bases). In germline, CDR1 is SGDLS, CDR2 YYNGEE. This CDR3 has 14 residues. The ends were cut back, 4 bases at V and 7 bases at J, with 15 bases in the middle.

The J gene is TRBJ2-7, the V gene TRBV7-2, with D tentatively TRBD2 (5 bases). Germline CDR1 and CDR2: SGHTA and FQGNSA. The CDR3 consists of 13 residues. Trimming cost V 4 bases and J 0 bases, with 7 bases left between them. CDR3 region: CASSWERSYEQYF. CDR3 bases: TGTGCCAGCAGCTGGGAGCGCTCCTACGAGCAGTACTTC.

The chain carries TRBV28 and TRBJ1-5; weak D call: TRBD1 (6 bases). V dropped 6 bases and J dropped 1 base, with 19 bases sitting between them. This CDR3 region has 17 residues. The germline CDR1 and CDR2 sequences are MDHEN and SYDVKM. CDR3 sequence: CASRLGGQKKSNQPQHF. In nucleotides, the CDR3 is TGTGCCAGCAGGCTCGGGGGGCAGAAGAAAAGCAATCAGCCCCAGCATTTT.

This chain links TRBV28 with TRBJ2-1; no definite D call. This CDR3 comprises 14 residues. CDR1 and CDR2 (germline): MDHEN, SYDVKM. Trimming removed 2 bases at V and 7 bases at J, with 12 bases between. CDR3 coding DNA: TGTGCCAGCAGTTTAGAGCCTAGGCTTAATGAGCAGTTCTTC. Its protein is CASSLEPRLNEQFF.

The V and J genes are TRBV4-1 and TRBJ1-2; D not certain. Germline V gives CDR1 MGHRA, CDR2 YSYEKL. This CDR3 has 15 amino acids. Trimming left V 0 bases short and J 2 bases short, with 10 bases between. This chain's CDR3 is CASSQEGQVNYGYTF. In nucleotides, the CDR3 is TGCGCCAGCAGCCAAGAGGGCCAGGTAAACTATGGCTACACCTTC.

This clonotype was recorded at least ten times. This chain links TRBV28 with TRBJ1-4; D unresolved. V lost 1 base and J 4 bases, leaving 7 bases between the germline ends. This CDR3 is built from 14 residues. The germline gives CDR1 MDHEN, CDR2 SYDVKM. Here the CDR3 reads CASSLSQSNEKLFF. The CDR3 DNA follows: TGTGCCAGCAGTTTATCACAGAGTAATGAAAAACTGTTTTTT.

The chain has TRBV5-1 and TRBJ2-7, with 8 bases aligning to TRBD1. This CDR3 spans 14 amino acids. Germline V lookup: CDR1 SGHRS, CDR2 YFSETQ. The trim removed 4 bases at V and 2 bases at J, leaving 5 bases unmatched. CDR3 region: CASSEDRAPYEQYF. CDR3 sequence (DNA): TGCGCCAGCAGCGAGGACAGGGCCCCCTACGAGCAGTACTTC.

This clonotype was counted a few times. V gene TRBV29-1 combines with J gene TRBJ1-6; the match to TRBD1 covers 8 bases. This CDR3 is built from 13 residues. The germline V gene encodes CDR1 SQVTM and CDR2 ANQGSEA. With 7 bases clipped from V and 5 bases from J, the junction kept 4 bases outside the gene matches. The CDR3 is CSAQDRDNSPLHF. The CDR3 DNA sequence: TGCAGCGCCCAGGACAGGGATAATTCACCCCTCCACTTT.

The V call is TRBV6-6, the J call TRBJ1-4; no definite D call. CDR1 is MNHNY, CDR2 SVGAGI, per germline (reference sequence). This CDR3 spans 12 amino acids. The V end lost 9 bases, the J end lost 5 bases, and 10 bases lay between the germline ends. DNA for the CDR3: TGTGCCAGTAGACTTCCGAATGAAAAACTGTTTTTT. Its protein is CASRLPNEKLFF.

This clonotype was observed at least ten times. V and J are TRBV14 and TRBJ2-1, with TRBD2 matching over 9 bases. Germline V CDR1 and CDR2: SGHDN, FVKESK. The CDR3 runs to 18 residues. V lost 3 bases and J lost 5; bases outside the gene matches: 14. As DNA, the CDR3 is TGTGCCAGCAGCCATCTACTCCCGGAGTTAGCGGGGGACAATGAGCAGTTCTTC. As protein: CASSHLLPELAGDNEQFF.

V and J are TRBV3-1 and TRBJ2-5, with a possible D match to TRBD2 (6 bases). The J call is in doubt because the DNA end fits TRBJ2-7 better. This CDR3 region has 14 residues. Germline V gene sequence: CDR1 LGHDT, CDR2 YNNKEL (reference sequence). The chain's CDR3 is CASSRLTSGYEQYF. Here the CDR3 DNA reads TGTGCCAGCAGCCGGCTGACTAGTGGCTACGAGCAGTACTTC.

This clonotype was counted a few times. Compared with germline, one end of the junction differs, possibly owing to a read error. The chain carries TRBV12-3 or TRBV12-4 and TRBJ2-3; TRBD2 matches 7 bases. The CDR3 runs to 15 residues. The CDR3 DNA follows: TGTGCCAGCAGCTTAGTGGGCGGGGGAACAGATACGCAGTATTTT. This gives the protein CASSLVGGGTDTQYF.

The rearrangement uses TRBV12-3 or TRBV12-4 and TRBJ2-5; D is perhaps TRBD1 or TRBD2 (5 bases each). The length of the CDR3 is 14 residues. The ends were cut back, 3 bases at V and 8 bases at J, with 16 bases in the middle. CDR3 in amino acids: CASSFAGLGDTQYF. CDR3 nucleotides: TGTGCCAGCAGTTTCGCAGGGCTGGGGGACACCCAGTACTTC.